This T cell receptor (beta chain) came from a study of blood T cell repertoires in COVID-19. Study-level background: Samples taken during acute and convalescent COVID-19 were collected in the United States, Italy and Spain. T cells, B-cell-depleted T cells, or PBMCs provided the cDNA or gDNA that served as material.

Original processing notes: Nucleated cell counts were estimated from reference gene primer amplification. The data were produced by immunoSEQ multiplex PCR, yet TCRdb's version contains in-frame clones alone and is incomplete. V, J and clone size derive from that table, while D and trimming were established from the DNA sequence. The repertoire holds roughly 250,000 clones, approximately 90% seen once, with approximately 2.1% in the top ten. CDR1 and CDR2 (germline): GTSNPN, SVGIG (reference sequence). V was cut by 5 bases and J by 12 bases, with 19 bases left in between. The CDR3 totals 12 residues.

The sequenced sample was peripheral blood. The rearrangement uses TRBV30 and TRBJ1-1, with D possibly matching TRBD1 (6 bases). The receptor's source is a woman aged 40 to 50 who had recovered from COVID-19. The CDR3 sequence: CAWGAPPGTTFF. The CDR3 DNA follows: TGTGCCTGGGGGGCCCCACCCGGGACAACTTTCTTT.